This TCR beta chain was profiled in a study of shared clonotypes between healthy human individuals (dated by TCRdb to the early 2020s). Notes on the research overall: The cohort comprised a couple of women and a few men aged 18 to 49 years. For each donor, three plates each were used for CD4 naive and CD4 memory, two plates were used for CD8 naive, and one plate was used for CD8 memory. To estimate repertoire size and how much clonotype sharing occurs between individuals, the study deeply sequenced the blood TCR repertoires of five healthy adults. Different laboratories and diverse techniques were used to prepare libraries and sequence TCR repertoires, to increase sequencing depth and limit assay-specific biases. Between about 0.85 and 10 billion PBMCs per donor were obtained by leukapheresis.

The donors were healthy, HIV-negative adults with no recently reported acute infections or vaccinations. Every donor was a Caucasian adult residing in Nashville, Tennessee, USA. Magnetic negative selection was used to enrich CD4+ T cells, after which naive cells were positively selected on CD45RA and the negative fraction became the memory subset. Blood was collected by leukapheresis, and PBMCs were isolated by Ficoll-Histopaque density gradient centrifugation and then cryopreserved in liquid nitrogen vapor phase. Analytical flow cytometry was used to check the purity and quantity of every magnetically sorted T cell population. Genomic DNA was isolated from each sorted fraction and quantified by UV absorbance on a Nanodrop 2000c. Details on this clone: It has no known antigen specificity. No base quality information exists; no much larger clone differs at one position.

Using the deep immunoSEQ assay, TCR CDR3 regions were amplified from genomic DNA by multiplex PCR. For each cell subset, the extracted genomic DNA was distributed evenly across all wells of several immunoSEQ 96-well plates, and each plate served as one replicate. Each replicate PCR for sorted subsets received roughly 0.2 ug genomic DNA, equal to about 29,000 T cell genomes. Purified libraries were measured with a Qubit 3.0 fluorometer, size-checked on a Bioanalyzer 2100, and measured again with the KAPA Library Quantification kit. Every immunoSEQ 96-well plate was sequenced on a dedicated single-read 150-cycle Illumina NextSeq 550 flow cell. The original methods were these. Because the immunoSEQ output included only junctional sequences and no quality scores, the filtering could not be the same as the filtering used for full-length reads. To assign V/J genes and CDR3, sequences were annotated using PyIR, a Python wrapper for IgBLAST v1.9, with IMGT germline references. Any read was removed if the V/J assignment was weak (E-value above 1e-6), the CDR3 was missing, or the read contained stop codons, out-of-frame junctions, or ambiguous translated residues. V3J clonotypes were defined as sequences sharing the same inferred V gene, J gene, and CDR3 amino acid sequence. Percentage overlap between repertoires was computed as shared unique clonotypes divided by the size of the smaller repertoire. Repertoire richness was assessed with RTK rarefaction, the Chao1 estimator, and Recon v2.1 estimates of unobserved clonotypes. For all TCRbeta clonotypes obtained by the gDNA method from a few donors, generation probabilities were computed with OLGA. TCRdb provides this immuneACCESS table in a form limited to in-frame rearrangements. Some clones are lacking; in checked studies, under half of them reflect an unresolved V gene, and why the rest are absent is not known. The V and J calls and clone size were taken over from that table, and D and trimming were inferred from the DNA. This sample comprises over 1.5 million clones, 98% of them detected only once. Clones ranked in the top ten supply approximately 0.45% of the sample.

General conclusions and limits of the study: Higher generation probabilities were observed for clonotypes shared by all four sorted-subset donors than for non-shared clonotypes. The small number of donors limited the genetic and exposure-history diversity represented. Incomplete sequencing was indicated by rarefaction of sorted-subset datasets, despite the large sequencing depth. Naive subsets generally had larger estimated clonotype richness than memory subsets did. When a few donors were compared, the shared fraction of clonotypes was roughly 4.8% for naive CD4, approximately 3.3% for naive CD8, 2% to 2.5% for memory CD4, and roughly 0.4% for memory CD8. Pairwise subsampling led to the expectation that sequencing depth would affect the degree of clonotype sharing among donors. Sampling was restricted to blood, and TCR repertoires in tissue are likely to differ from TCR repertoires in blood.

Sequenced: naive CD4+ T cells sorted from blood. Per the publication, the cell subset or site label means: CD45RA+ positively selected. The TCR comes from a man aged 25 to 40 in good health.

The CDR3 is CASSPDRYSYEQYF. Read as DNA, the sequence is TGTGCCAGCTCACCAGACAGGTACTCCTACGAGCAGTACTTC. Here the chain combines TRBV18 and TRBJ2-7; a tentative D call is TRBD1 (6 bases match). The trim is 2 bases for V and 0 bases for J, with a gap of 8 bases between the germline ends. The CDR3 has 14 amino acids, counting the end cysteine and phenylalanine. The kept DNA is CDR3 alone, 42 bases in frame from the first base. Based on the germline V gene, the CDR1 and CDR2 sequences are KGHSH and LQKENI.